This T cell receptor (beta chain) comes out of a study of early T cells in non-severe SARS-CoV-2 infection. This clonotype was recorded many times. Unique molecular identifiers were attached to individual cDNA molecules. MiXCR, applied by TCRdb to the 5' RACE reads, yields one record per CDR3 protein. The sample contains around 57,000 distinct CDR3 sequences, 6.2% of which appear only once. Germline V gives CDR1 MNHNY, CDR2 SVGAGI (reference sequence). V lost 5 bases to trimming and J lost 3 bases, with 7 bases between them. This CDR3 has 12 residues. The rearrangement joins TRBV6-6 to TRBJ1-1, with D hard to call. This receptor was obtained from an adult who was a healthcare worker with PCR-confirmed SARS-CoV-2 infection or an uninfected control (not recorded which). Sequencing input: whole blood. The CDR3 is CASSRADTEAFF. The CDR3 DNA follows: TGTGCCAGCAGTAGGGCGGACACTGAAGCTTTCTTT.